Presented here are 10 T cell receptor beta chains from one specimen sequenced in a study of CD8 T cells in Susac syndrome. RNA, at about 0.45 to 1 ug, was reverse transcribed with random hexamers. From the immunoSEQ multiplex PCR reads, TCRdb called clonotypes with MiXCR, one entry per CDR3 protein. The table records 73,000 or so distinct CDR3 sequences, 85% to 95% of them present only once. The sequencing input was CD8+ T cells from PBMCs. These receptors came from a human donor with multiple sclerosis.

This chain connects TRBV6-5 to TRBJ1-1, with a possible D match to TRBD1 (5 bases). The CDR3 loop spans 11 amino acids. Germline V gives CDR1 MNHEY, CDR2 SVGAGI. V lost 8 bases and J 5 bases, leaving 9 bases between the germline ends. This chain's CDR3 is CASQQGTEAFF. The DNA of the CDR3 is TGTGCCAGCCAGCAGGGAACTGAAGCTTTCTTT.

The V and J genes are TRBV5-6 and TRBJ1-6, with 9 positions matching TRBD1. The CDR3 loop spans 17 amino acids. Germline CDR1 and CDR2: SGHDT and YYEEEE. V trimming: 5 bases; J trimming: 0 bases; junction bases outside the gene matches: 6. Here the CDR3 DNA reads TGTGCCAGCAGACGGGACAGGGCGAGCTCCTATAATTCACCCCTCCACTTT. Translated, it gives CASRRDRASSYNSPLHF.

The chain has TRBV20-1 and TRBJ2-1; TRBD2 aligns across 7 bases. Germline assignment: CDR1 DFQATT and CDR2 SNEGSKA (reference sequence). Losses at the gene ends were 5 bases for V and 8 bases for J; bases not matched to a gene: 9. This CDR3 is 13 amino acids long. CDR3 in DNA: TGCAGTGCTCAAGGCGGGAGTGGGGATGAGCAGTTCTTC. This encodes CSAQGGSGDEQFF.

The genes are TRBV30 and TRBJ2-1; no clear D gene. V was trimmed by 5 bases and J by 0 bases, leaving 14 bases between them. CDR1 and CDR2 (germline): GTSNPN, SVGIG (reference sequence). This CDR3 comprises 15 residues. The CDR3 here is CAWAREIRSYNEQFF. The CDR3 coding sequence is TGTGCCTGGGCTCGTGAGATTCGCTCCTACAATGAGCAGTTCTTC.

The gene calls are TRBV7-9 and TRBJ1-5; 9 bases line up with TRBD1. V gave up 0 bases and J gave up 6 bases; unmatched junction bases: 3. The V gene's germline CDR1 is SEHNR and CDR2 FQNEAQ (reference sequence). There are 15 residues in the CDR3. Here the CDR3 reads CASSLADRGGQPQHF. CDR3 DNA sequence: TGTGCCAGCAGCTTAGCGGACAGGGGAGGTCAGCCCCAGCATTTT.

This rearrangement joins TRBV5-1 to TRBJ2-7; 7 nucleotides match TRBD1. The CDR3 length is 16 residues. V gave up 5 bases and J gave up 3 bases; unmatched junction bases: 14. The germline V gene encodes CDR1 SGHRS and CDR2 YFSETQ. The CDR3 spells CASSPTGFDSGYEQYF. CDR3 nucleotides: TGCGCCAGCAGTCCGACAGGGTTTGATTCAGGCTACGAGCAGTACTTC.

The chain is built from TRBV7-6 and TRBJ1-2; 12 nucleotides agree with TRBD1. This CDR3 comprises 14 residues. The junction had 6 bases not matched to a gene; V was cut back by 8 bases and J by 5 bases. The germline V gene encodes CDR1 SGHVS and CDR2 FNYEAQ. CDR3 loop: CASGPGQGAYGYTF. The CDR3 nucleotides read TGTGCCAGCGGGCCGGGACAGGGGGCGTATGGCTACACCTTC.

The chain carries TRBV30 and TRBJ2-5; no clear D gene. V lost 2 bases and J 5 bases, leaving 9 bases between the germline ends. The V gene's germline CDR1 is GTSNPN and CDR2 SVGIG (reference sequence). The length of the CDR3 is 12 residues. This CDR3 is CAWSRNPETQYF. The CDR3 bases are TGTGCCTGGAGTAGGAACCCGGAGACCCAGTACTTC. The full variable domain, completed using reference TRBV30 and TRBJ2-5, is SQTIHQWPATLVQPVGSPLSLECTVEGTSNPNLYWYRQAAGRGLQLLFYSVGIGQISSEVPQNLSASRPQDRQFILSSKKLLLSDSGFYLCAWSRNPETQYFGPGTRLLVL.

The chain carries TRBV4-1 and TRBJ2-4; D not resolved. The CDR3 loop spans 15 amino acids. Trimming stripped 2 bases from V and 0 bases from J, with 8 bases between. The germline gives CDR1 MGHRA, CDR2 YSYEKL. CDR3 DNA: TGCGCCAGCAGCCAAAGTTCTCTAGCCAAAAACATTCAGTACTTC. Its protein product is CASSQSSLAKNIQYF.

The chain joins TRBV28 to TRBJ2-7; TRBD1 matches 9 bases. V trimming: 7 bases; J trimming: 3 bases; junction bases outside the gene matches: 4. CDR3 length: 13 residues. The germline gives CDR1 MDHEN, CDR2 SYDVKM. Written as DNA, the CDR3 is TGTGCCAGCATCGGGACAGGGCACTACGAGCAGTACTTC. Protein product: CASIGTGHYEQYF.